Shown below are 9 T cell receptor beta chains from a single sample sequenced in a study of blood T cell repertoires in COVID-19. Data came from immunoSEQ multiplex PCR; TCRdb stores just in-frame clones and leaves some out. Here the sample spans about 270,000 clones, about nine tenths being singletons. Sequenced sample: PBMCs or T cells enriched from blood (not recorded which). The receptors here all came from a woman aged 50 to 60 who had recovered from COVID-19.

This clone appeared once. The chain employs TRBV6-6 and TRBJ1-2, with TRBD1 as a possible D gene (5 bases). Trimming pared 1 base from V and 8 bases from J, leaving 11 bases between. The CDR3 contains 13 residues. Germline CDR1 reads MNHNY; CDR2 reads SVGAGI (reference sequence). This CDR3 is CASSYWGGEGYTF. Here the CDR3 DNA reads TGTGCCAGCAGTTACTGGGGGGGGGAAGGCTACACCTTC.

This clone came up a few times. The rearrangement uses TRBV27 and TRBJ2-1, with 8 bases matching TRBD1. Germline V lookup: CDR1 MNHEY, CDR2 SMNVEV (reference sequence). The CDR3 totals 16 residues. Trimming at V came to 0 bases and at J to 8 bases, leaving 9 bases not matched to a gene. CDR3 sequence reads: CASSLSPRTGRDEQFF. CDR3 in DNA: TGTGCCAGCAGTTTATCGCCCAGGACAGGGCGGGATGAGCAGTTCTTC.

This clone occurred once. Here the CDR3 reads CASSSATGGGYTF. The CDR3 coding sequence is TGCGCCAGCAGCTCTGCTACAGGCGGTGGCTACACCTTC. This chain uses TRBV5-1 with TRBJ1-2; D might be TRBD1 (5 bases). V was clipped by 3 bases and J by 7 bases, with 13 bases between them. Germline V gene data show CDR1 as SGHRS and CDR2 as YFSETQ. The CDR3 contains 13 residues. The whole variable domain, remainder taken from reference TRBV5-1 and TRBJ1-2, is KAGVTQTPRYLIKTRGQQVTLSCSPISGHRSVSWYQQTPGQGLQFLFEYFSETQRNKGNFPGRFSGRQFSNSRSEMNVSTLELGDSALYLCASSSATGGGYTFGSGTRLTVV.

V and J are TRBV6-5 and TRBJ1-1; D is uncertain. This CDR3 region has 12 residues. The germline CDR1 and CDR2 sequences are MNHEY and SVGAGI. Trimming took off 6 bases at V and 4 bases at J, with 9 bases between the two ends. CDR3 region: CASSPRLTEAFF. In nucleotides, the CDR3 is TGTGCCAGCAGCCCCCGACTCACTGAAGCTTTCTTT.

The chain carries TRBV2 and TRBJ1-2; maybe TRBD1 (6 bases). The germline CDR1 and CDR2 sequences are SNHLY and FYNNEI. V lost 7 bases to trimming and J lost 2 bases, with 20 bases between them. The CDR3 totals 16 residues. CDR3 residues: CASIQGAHRQNYGYTF. DNA for the CDR3: TGTGCCAGCATACAGGGCGCACACCGCCAGAACTATGGCTACACCTTC.

The chain combines TRBV27 with TRBJ1-5; D remains ambiguous. The germline V gene has CDR1 MNHEY and CDR2 SMNVEV (reference sequence). The CDR3 totals 12 residues. Between the trimmed V and J ends, which lost 6 bases and 9 bases, there was a span of 12 bases. CDR3: CASSSPRGPQHF. The CDR3 bases are TGTGCCAGCAGCTCCCCTCGGGGGCCCCAGCATTTT.

The CDR3 here is CASSSSREVNTQYF. CDR3 DNA: TGTGCCAGCAGTTCGTCCCGGGAGGTAAATACGCAGTATTTT. This sequence joins TRBV28 and TRBJ2-3, with 7 bases lining up with TRBD2. CDR3 length equals 14 residues. Germline V CDR1 and CDR2: MDHEN, SYDVKM. The V gene end was trimmed by 4 bases and the J gene end by 7 bases; junction bases not matched to a gene: 8.

The chain couples TRBV19 to TRBJ2-1, with TRBD2 matching over 15 bases. J gave up 2 bases and V 5 bases, and 7 bases lay outside the gene matches. CDR1 LNHDA and CDR2 SQIVND come from the germline V gene (reference sequence). This CDR3 has 18 amino acids. DNA for the CDR3: TGTGCCAGTAGTCCTTGGACTAGCGGGAGGGTCCCCTACAATGAGCAGTTCTTC. Translated, it gives CASSPWTSGRVPYNEQFF.

V usage is TRBV28 and J usage is TRBJ1-2; tentatively, D is TRBD1 (6 bases). Deletions cut 7 bases from V and 4 bases from J, with 16 bases between. The CDR3 extends over 14 amino acids. Germline V CDR1 and CDR2: MDHEN, SYDVKM. CDR3 protein: CASNRNTGIYGYTF. As DNA, the CDR3 is TGTGCCAGCAACCGCAATACAGGGATCTATGGCTACACCTTC.